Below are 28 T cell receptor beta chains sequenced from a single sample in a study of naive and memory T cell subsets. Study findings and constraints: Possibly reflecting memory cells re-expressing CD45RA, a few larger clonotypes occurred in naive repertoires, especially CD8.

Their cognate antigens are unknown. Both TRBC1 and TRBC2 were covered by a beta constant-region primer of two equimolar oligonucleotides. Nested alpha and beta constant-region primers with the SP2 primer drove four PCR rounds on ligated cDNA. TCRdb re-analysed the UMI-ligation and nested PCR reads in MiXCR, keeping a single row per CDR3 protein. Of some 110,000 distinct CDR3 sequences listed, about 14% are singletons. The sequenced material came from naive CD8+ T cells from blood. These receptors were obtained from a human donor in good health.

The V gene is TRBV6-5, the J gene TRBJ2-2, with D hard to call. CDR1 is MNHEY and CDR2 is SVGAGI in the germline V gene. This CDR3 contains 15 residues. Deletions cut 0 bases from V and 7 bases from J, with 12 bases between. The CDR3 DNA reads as TGTGCCAGCAGTTACTCTCCCTCTAGAGGCGGGGAGCTGTTTTTT. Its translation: CASSYSPSRGGELFF.

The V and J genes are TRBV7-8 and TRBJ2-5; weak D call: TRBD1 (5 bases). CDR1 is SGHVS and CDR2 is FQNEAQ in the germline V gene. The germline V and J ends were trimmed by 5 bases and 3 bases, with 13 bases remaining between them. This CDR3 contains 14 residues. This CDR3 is CASSNYDREETQYF. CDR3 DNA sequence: TGTGCCAGCAGCAATTATGACAGAGAAGAGACCCAGTACTTC.

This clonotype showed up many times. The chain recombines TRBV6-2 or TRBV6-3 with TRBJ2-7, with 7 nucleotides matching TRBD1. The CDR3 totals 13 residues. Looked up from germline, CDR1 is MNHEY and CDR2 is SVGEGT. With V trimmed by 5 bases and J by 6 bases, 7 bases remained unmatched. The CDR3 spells CASSNQDRREQYF. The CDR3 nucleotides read TGTGCCAGCAGTAACCAGGACAGGCGCGAGCAGTACTTC.

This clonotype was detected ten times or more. CDR3: CAWSVLLGKTYEQYF. In nucleotides, the CDR3 is TGTGCCTGGAGTGTACTGTTAGGAAAAACCTACGAGCAGTACTTC. The chain joins TRBV30 to TRBJ2-7; D is ambiguous. With 0 bases removed from V and 2 bases from J, the gap between germline ends came to 14 bases. The germline CDR1 and CDR2 sequences are GTSNPN and SVGIG (reference sequence). The CDR3 extends over 15 amino acids. Using reference TRBV30 and TRBJ2-7 for the parts outside the CDR3, the full variable domain is SQTIHQWPATLVQPVGSPLSLECTVEGTSNPNLYWYRQAAGRGLQLLFYSVGIGQISSEVPQNLSASRPQDRQFILSSKKLLLSDSGFYLCAWSVLLGKTYEQYFGPGTRLTVT.

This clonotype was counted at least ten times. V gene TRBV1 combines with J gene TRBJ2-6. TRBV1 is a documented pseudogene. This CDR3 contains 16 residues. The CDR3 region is CTSSVGLLSGANVLTF. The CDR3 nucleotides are TGCACCAGCAGCGTTGGTCTCCTCTCTGGGGCCAACGTCCTGACTTTC.

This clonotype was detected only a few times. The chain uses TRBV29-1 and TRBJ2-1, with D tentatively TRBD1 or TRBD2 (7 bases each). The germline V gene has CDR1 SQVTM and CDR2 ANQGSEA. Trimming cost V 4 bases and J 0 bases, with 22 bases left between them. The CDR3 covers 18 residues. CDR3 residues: CSVGDSKTSASSYNEQFF. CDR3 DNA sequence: TGCAGCGTTGGGGACAGCAAAACTAGCGCTAGCTCCTACAATGAGCAGTTCTTC.

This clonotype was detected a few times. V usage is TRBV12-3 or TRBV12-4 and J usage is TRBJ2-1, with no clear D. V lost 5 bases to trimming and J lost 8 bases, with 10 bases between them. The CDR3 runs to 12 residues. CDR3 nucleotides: TGTGCCAGCAGTCCTGGAAGGTATGAGCAGTTCTTC. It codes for CASSPGRYEQFF.

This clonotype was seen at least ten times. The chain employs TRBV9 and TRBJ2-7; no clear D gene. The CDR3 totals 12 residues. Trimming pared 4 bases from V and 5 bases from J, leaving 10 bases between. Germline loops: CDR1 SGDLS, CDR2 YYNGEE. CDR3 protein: CASSRADNEQYF. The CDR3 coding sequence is TGTGCCAGCAGCAGAGCCGATAACGAGCAGTACTTC. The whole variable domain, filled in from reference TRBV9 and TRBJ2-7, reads DSGVTQTPKHLITATGQRVTLRCSPRSGDLSVYWYQQSLDQGLQFLIQYYNGEERAKGNILERFSAQQFPDLHSELNLSSLELGDSALYFCASSRADNEQYFGPGTRLTVT.

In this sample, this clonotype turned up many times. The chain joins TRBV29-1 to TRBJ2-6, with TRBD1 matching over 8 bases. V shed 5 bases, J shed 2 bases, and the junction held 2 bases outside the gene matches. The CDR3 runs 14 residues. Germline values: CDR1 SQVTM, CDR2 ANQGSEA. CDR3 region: CSVQTGAGANVLTF. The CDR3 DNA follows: TGCAGCGTTCAGACAGGGGCTGGGGCCAACGTCCTGACTTTC.

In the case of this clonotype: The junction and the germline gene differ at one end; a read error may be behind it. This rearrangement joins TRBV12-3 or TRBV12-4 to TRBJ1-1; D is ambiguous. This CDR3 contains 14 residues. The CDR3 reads CASSLESLDFEAFF. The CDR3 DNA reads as TGTGCCAGTAGTTTGGAGTCGTTGGATTTCGAAGCTTTCTTT.

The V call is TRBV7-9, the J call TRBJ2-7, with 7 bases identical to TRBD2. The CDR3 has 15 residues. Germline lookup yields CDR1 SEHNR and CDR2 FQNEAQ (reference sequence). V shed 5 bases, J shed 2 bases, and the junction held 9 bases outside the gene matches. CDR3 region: CASSPIAGPTYEQYF. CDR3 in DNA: TGTGCCAGCAGCCCAATAGCGGGTCCAACCTACGAGCAGTACTTC.

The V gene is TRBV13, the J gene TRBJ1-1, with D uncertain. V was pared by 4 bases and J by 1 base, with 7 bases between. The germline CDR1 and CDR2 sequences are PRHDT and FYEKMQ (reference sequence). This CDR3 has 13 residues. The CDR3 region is CASSSMTNTEAFF. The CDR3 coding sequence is TGTGCCAGCAGCTCTATGACGAACACTGAAGCTTTCTTT. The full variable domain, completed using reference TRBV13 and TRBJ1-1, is AAGVIQSPRHLIKEKRETATLKCYPIPRHDTVYWYQQGPGQDPQFLISFYEKMQSDKGSIPDRFSAQQFSDYHSELNMSSLELGDSALYFCASSSMTNTEAFFGQGTRLTVV.

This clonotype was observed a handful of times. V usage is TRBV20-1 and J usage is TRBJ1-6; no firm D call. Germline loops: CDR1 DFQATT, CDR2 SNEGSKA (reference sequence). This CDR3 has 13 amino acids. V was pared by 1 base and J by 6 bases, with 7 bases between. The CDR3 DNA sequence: TGCAGTGCTAGAGGTCACATTAATTCACCCCTCCACTTT. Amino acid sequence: CSARGHINSPLHF.

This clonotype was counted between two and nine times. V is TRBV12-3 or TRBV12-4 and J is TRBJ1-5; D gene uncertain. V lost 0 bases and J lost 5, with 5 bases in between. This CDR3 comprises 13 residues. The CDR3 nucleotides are TGTGCCAGCAGTTTAGCAGGGTATCAGCCCCAGCATTTT. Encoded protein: CASSLAGYQPQHF.

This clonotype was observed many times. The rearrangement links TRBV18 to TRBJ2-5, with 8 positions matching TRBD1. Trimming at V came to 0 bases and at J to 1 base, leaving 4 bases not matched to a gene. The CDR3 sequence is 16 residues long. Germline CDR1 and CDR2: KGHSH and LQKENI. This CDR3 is CASSPPKDRAQETQYF. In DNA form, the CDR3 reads TGTGCCAGCTCACCACCGAAGGACAGGGCCCAAGAGACCCAGTACTTC.

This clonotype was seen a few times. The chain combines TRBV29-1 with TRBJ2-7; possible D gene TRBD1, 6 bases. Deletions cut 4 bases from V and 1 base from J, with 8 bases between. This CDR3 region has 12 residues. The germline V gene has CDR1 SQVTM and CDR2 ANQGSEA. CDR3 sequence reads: CSVAGQSYEQYF. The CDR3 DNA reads TGCAGCGTTGCCGGACAGTCCTACGAGCAGTACTTC.

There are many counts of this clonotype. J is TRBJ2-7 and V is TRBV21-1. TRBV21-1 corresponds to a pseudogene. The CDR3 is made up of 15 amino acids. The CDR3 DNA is TGTGCCAGCAGCAAAAGGTCAGGCGTTCTCTACGAGCAGTACTTC. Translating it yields CASSKRSGVLYEQYF.

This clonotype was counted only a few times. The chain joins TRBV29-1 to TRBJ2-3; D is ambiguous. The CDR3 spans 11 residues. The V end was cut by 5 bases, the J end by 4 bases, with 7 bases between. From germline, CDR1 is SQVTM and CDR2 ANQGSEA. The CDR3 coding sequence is TGCAGCGTTCCGTTTCCAGATACGCAGTATTTT. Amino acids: CSVPFPDTQYF.

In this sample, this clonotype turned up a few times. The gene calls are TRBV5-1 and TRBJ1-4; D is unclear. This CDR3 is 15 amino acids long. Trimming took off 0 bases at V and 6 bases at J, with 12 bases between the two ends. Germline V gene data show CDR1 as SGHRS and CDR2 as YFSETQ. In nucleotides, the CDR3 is TGCGCCAGCAGCTTGGGTGATGGTGTCTATGAAAAACTGTTTTTT. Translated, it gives CASSLGDGVYEKLFF.

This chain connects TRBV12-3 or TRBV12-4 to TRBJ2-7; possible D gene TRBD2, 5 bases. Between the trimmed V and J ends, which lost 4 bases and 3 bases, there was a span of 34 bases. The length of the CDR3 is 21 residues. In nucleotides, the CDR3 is TGTGCCAGCAGTTCTCACGGCGGGTCATACCAAATCCTGCTAAACTACTACGAGCAGTACTTC. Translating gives CASSSHGGSYQILLNYYEQYF.

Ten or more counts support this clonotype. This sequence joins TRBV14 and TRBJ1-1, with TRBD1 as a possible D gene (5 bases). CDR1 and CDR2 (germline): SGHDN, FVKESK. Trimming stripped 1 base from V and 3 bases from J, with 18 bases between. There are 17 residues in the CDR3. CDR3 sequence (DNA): TGTGCCAGCAGCCAAGCCCCAGGACGGGGCCTCGACACTGAAGCTTTCTTT. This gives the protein CASSQAPGRGLDTEAFF.

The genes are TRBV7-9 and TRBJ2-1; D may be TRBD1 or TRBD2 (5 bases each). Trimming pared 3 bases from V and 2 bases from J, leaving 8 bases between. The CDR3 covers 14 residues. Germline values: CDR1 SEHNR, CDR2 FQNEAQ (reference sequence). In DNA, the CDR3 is TGTGCCAGCAGCTTTGGGGGAGCCTACAATGAGCAGTTCTTC. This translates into CASSFGGAYNEQFF.

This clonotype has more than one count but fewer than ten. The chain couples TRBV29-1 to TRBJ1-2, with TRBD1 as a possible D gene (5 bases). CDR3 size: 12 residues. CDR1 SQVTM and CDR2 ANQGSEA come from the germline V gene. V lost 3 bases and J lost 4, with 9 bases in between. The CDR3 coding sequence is TGCAGCGTTGATCCAGGGCGCTATGGCTACACCTTC. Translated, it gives CSVDPGRYGYTF.

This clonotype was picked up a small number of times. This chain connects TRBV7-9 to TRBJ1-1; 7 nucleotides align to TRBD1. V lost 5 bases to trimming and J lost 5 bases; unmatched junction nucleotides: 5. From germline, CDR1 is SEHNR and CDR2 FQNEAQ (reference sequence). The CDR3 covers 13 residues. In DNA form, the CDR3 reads TGTGCCAGCAGCGGCACAGGGGAGACTGAAGCTTTCTTT. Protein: CASSGTGETEAFF.

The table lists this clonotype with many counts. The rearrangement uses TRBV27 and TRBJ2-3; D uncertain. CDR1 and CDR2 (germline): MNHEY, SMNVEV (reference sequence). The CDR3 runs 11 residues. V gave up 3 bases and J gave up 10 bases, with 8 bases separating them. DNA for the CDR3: TGTGCCAGCAGTTTTGGTGGTTCGCAGTATTTT. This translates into CASSFGGSQYF.

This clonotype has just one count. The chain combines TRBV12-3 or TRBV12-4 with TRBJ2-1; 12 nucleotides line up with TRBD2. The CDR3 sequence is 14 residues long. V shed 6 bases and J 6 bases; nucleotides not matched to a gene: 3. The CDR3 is CASSLAGGANEQFF. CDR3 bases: TGTGCCAGCAGCCTAGCGGGAGGGGCCAATGAGCAGTTCTTC.

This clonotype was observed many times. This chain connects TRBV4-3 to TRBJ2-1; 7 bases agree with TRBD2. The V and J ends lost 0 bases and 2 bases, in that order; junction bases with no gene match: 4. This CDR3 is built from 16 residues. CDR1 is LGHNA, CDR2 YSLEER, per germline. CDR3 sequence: CASSQDPAGTYNEQFF. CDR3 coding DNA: TGCGCCAGCAGCCAAGATCCAGCGGGGACCTACAATGAGCAGTTCTTC.

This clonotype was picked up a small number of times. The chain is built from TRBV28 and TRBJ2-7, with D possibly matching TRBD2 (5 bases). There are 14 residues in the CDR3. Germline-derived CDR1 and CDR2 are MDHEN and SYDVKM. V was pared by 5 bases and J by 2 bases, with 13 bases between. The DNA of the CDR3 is TGTGCCAGCAGTCCGCCAGGACTTACCTACGAGCAGTACTTC. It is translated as CASSPPGLTYEQYF.